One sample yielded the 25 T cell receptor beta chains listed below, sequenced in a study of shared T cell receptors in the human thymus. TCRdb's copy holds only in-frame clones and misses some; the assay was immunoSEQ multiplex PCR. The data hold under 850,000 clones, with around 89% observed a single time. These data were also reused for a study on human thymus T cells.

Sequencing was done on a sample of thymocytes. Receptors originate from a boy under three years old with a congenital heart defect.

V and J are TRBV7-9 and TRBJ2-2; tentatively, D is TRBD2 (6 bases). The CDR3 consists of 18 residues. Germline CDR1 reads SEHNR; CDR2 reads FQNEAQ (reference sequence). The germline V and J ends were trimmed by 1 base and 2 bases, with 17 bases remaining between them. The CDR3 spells CASSLVGAGGNNTGELFF. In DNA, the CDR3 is TGTGCCAGCAGCTTAGTAGGGGCCGGGGGTAATAACACCGGGGAGCTGTTTTTT.

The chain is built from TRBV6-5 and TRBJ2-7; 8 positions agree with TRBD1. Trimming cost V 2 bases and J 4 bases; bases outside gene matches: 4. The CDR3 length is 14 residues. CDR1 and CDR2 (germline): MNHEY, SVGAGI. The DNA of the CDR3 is TGTGCCAGCAGTTACGGGCAGGGGGCTTACGAGCAGTACTTC. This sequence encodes CASSYGQGAYEQYF.

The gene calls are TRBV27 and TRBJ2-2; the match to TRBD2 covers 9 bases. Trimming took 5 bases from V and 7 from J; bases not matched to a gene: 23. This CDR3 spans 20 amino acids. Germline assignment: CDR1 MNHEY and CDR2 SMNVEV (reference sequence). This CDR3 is CASSPSGLAGRDCEGGELFF. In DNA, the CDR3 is TGTGCCAGCAGTCCCTCCGGGCTAGCGGGAAGGGACTGTGAGGGCGGGGAGCTGTTTTTT.

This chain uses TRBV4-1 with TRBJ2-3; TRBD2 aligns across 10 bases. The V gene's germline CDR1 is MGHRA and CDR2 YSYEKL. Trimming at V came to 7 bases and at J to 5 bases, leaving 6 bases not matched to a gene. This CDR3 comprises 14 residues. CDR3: CASMGLAGEDTQYF. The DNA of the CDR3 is TGCGCCAGCATGGGGCTAGCGGGAGAAGATACGCAGTATTTT.

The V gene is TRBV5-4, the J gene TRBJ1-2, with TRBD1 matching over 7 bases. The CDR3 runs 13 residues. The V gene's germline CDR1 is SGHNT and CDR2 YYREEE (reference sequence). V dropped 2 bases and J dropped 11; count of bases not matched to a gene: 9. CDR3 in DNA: TGTGCCAGCAGCTTCCGGGACAGTGGCCCTTACACCTTC. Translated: CASSFRDSGPYTF.

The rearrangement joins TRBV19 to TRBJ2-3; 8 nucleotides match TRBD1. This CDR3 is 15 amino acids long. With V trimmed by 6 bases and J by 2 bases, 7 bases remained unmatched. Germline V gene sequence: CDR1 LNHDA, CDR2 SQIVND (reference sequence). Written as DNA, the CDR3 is TGTGCCAGTAGGGACAGGGCGGGGATCACAGATACGCAGTATTTT. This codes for CASRDRAGITDTQYF.

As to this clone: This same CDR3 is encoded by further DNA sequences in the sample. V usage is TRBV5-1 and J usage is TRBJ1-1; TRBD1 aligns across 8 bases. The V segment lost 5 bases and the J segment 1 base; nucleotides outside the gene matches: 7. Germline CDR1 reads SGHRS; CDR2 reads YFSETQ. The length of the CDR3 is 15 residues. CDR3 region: CASSSRQGRNTEAFF. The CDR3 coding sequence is TGCGCCAGCAGTTCTAGACAGGGGAGGAACACTGAAGCTTTCTTT.

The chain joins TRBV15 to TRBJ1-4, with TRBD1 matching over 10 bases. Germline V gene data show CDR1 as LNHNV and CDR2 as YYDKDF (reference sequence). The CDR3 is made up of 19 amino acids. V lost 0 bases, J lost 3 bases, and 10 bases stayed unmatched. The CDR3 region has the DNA TGTGCCACCAGCAGAGAGTGGGACAGGGGCCCCCCGGCTAATGAAAAACTGTTTTTT. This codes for CATSREWDRGPPANEKLFF.

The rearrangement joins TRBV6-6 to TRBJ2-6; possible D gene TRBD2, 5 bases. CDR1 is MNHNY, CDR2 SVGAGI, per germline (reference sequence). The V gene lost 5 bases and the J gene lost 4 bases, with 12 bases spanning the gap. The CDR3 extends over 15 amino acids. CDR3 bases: TGTGCCAGCAGTCCCCCGGGGTGGGGGGCCAACGTCCTGACTTTC. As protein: CASSPPGWGANVLTF.

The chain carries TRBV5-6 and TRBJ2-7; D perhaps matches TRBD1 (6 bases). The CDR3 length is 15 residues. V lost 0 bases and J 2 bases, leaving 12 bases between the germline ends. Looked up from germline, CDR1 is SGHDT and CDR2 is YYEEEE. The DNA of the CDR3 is TGTGCCAGCAGCTTGGGACCGGGACAAACCTACGAGCAGTACTTC. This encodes CASSLGPGQTYEQYF.

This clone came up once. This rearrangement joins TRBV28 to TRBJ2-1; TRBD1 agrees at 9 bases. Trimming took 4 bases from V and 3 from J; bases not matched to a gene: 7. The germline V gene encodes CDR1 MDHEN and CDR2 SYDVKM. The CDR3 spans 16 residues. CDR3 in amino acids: CASSSDRGRDYNEQFF. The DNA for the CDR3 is TGTGCCAGCAGTTCGGACAGGGGAAGAGACTACAATGAGCAGTTCTTC.

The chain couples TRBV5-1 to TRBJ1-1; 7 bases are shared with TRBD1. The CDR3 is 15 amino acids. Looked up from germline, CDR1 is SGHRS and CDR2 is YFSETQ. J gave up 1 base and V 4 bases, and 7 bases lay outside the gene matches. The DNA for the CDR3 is TGCGCCAGCAGCGTAGAGACAGGGACGAACACTGAAGCTTTCTTT. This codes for CASSVETGTNTEAFF.

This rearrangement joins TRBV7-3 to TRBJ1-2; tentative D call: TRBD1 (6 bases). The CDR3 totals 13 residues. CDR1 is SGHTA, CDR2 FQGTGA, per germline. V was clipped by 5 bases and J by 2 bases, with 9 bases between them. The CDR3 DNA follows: TGTGCCAGCAGCCCCGGACAGAACTATGGCTACACCTTC. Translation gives CASSPGQNYGYTF.

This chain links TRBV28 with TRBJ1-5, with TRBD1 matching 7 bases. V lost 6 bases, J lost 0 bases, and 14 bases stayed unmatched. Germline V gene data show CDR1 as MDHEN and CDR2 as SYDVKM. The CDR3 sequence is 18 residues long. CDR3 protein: CASSFDRASVYSNQPQHF. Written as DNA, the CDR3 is TGTGCCAGCAGCTTCGACAGGGCCTCCGTTTATAGCAATCAGCCCCAGCATTTT.

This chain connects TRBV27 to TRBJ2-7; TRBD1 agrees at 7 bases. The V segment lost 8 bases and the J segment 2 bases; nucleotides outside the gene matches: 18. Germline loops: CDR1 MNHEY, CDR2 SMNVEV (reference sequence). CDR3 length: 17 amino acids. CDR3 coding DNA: TGTGCCAGCCGAAGTGAGATACCTCCCGGGACAGCCTACGAGCAGTACTTC. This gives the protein CASRSEIPPGTAYEQYF.

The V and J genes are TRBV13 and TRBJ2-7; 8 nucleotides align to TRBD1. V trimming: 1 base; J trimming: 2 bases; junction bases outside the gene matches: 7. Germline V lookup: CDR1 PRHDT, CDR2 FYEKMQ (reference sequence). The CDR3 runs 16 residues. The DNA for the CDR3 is TGTGCCAGCAGCTTAGTGGCTGACAGGGGAACCTACGAGCAGTACTTC. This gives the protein CASSLVADRGTYEQYF.

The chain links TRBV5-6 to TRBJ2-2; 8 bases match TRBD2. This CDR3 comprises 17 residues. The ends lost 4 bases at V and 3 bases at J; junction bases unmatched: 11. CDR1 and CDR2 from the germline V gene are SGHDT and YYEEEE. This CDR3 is CASSRGVASGYTGELFF. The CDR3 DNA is TGTGCCAGCAGCCGAGGGGTTGCTAGCGGGTACACCGGGGAGCTGTTTTTT.

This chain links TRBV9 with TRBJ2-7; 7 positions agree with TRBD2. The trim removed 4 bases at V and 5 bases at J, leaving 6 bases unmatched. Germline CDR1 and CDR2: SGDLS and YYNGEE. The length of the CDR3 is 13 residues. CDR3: CASSPGGFNEQYF. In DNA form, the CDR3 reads TGTGCCAGCAGCCCGGGGGGTTTCAACGAGCAGTACTTC.

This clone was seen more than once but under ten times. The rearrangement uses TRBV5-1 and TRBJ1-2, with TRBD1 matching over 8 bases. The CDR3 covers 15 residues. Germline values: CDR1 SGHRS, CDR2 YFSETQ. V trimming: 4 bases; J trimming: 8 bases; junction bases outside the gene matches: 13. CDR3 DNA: TGCGCCAGCAGCACCCCAGGGGGCCAGACGGGAGGCTACACCTTC. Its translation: CASSTPGGQTGGYTF. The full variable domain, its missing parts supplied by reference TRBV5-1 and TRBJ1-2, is KAGVTQTPRYLIKTRGQQVTLSCSPISGHRSVSWYQQTPGQGLQFLFEYFSETQRNKGNFPGRFSGRQFSNSRSEMNVSTLELGDSALYLCASSTPGGQTGGYTFGSGTRLTVV.

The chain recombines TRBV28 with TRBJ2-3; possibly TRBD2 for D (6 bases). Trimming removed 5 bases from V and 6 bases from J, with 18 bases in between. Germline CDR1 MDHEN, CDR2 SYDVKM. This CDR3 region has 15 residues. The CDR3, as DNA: TGTGCCAGCAGTCCCCCGGGCGGGACCATTGATACGCAGTATTTT. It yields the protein CASSPPGGTIDTQYF. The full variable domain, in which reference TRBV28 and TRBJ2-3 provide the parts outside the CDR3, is DVKVTQSSRYLVKRTGEKVFLECVQDMDHENMFWYRQDPGLGLRLIYFSYDVKMKEKGDIPEGYSVSREKKERFSLILESASTNQTSMYLCASSPPGGTIDTQYFGPGTRLTVL.

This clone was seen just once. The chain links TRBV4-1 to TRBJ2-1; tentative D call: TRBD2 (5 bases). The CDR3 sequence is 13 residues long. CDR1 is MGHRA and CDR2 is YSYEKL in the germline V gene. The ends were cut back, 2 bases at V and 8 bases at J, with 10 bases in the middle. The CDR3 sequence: CASSQPAEDEQFF. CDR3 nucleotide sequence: TGCGCCAGCAGCCAACCGGCGGAGGATGAGCAGTTCTTC.

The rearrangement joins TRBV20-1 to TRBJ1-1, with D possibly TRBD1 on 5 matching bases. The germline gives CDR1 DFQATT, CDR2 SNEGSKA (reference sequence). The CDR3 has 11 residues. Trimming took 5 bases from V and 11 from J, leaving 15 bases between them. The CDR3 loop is CSAGPDSGAFF. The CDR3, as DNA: TGCAGTGCTGGGCCCGACAGTGGGGCTTTCTTT.

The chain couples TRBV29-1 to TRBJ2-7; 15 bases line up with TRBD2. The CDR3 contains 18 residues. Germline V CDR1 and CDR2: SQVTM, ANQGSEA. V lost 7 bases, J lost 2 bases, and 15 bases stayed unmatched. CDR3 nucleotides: TGCAGCGCTGGGCTTCCGGGACTAGCGGGAGGAGGAACCTACGAGCAGTACTTC. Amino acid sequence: CSAGLPGLAGGGTYEQYF.

Written as DNA, the CDR3 is TGTGCCAGCAGCCTGGGACTAGCGGGAGGGGCGAACACCGGGGAGCTGTTTTTT. Its translation is CASSLGLAGGANTGELFF. The rearrangement links TRBV4-2 to TRBJ2-2, with 16 bases that match TRBD2. CDR1 is LGHNA, CDR2 YNFKEQ, per germline. J was trimmed by 0 bases and V by 4 bases; bases with no gene match: 2. The CDR3 is 18 amino acids.

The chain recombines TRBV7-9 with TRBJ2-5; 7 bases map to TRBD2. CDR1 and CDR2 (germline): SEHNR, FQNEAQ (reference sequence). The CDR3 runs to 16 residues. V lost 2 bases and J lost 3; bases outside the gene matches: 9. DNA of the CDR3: TGTGCCAGCAGCTTAATCGGGAAGCGGGAAAAAGAGACCCAGTACTTC. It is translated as CASSLIGKREKETQYF.